Following are 24 T cell receptor beta chains from one sample sequenced in a study of T cells in narcolepsy. Method: immunoSEQ multiplex PCR; TCRdb's copy keeps in-frame clones and lacks some. The sample records about 35,000 clones, approximately 86% being singletons. Sequencing used CD45RA- memory CD4+ T cells from PBMCs. The receptor set was obtained from a human donor with narcolepsy.

This chain links TRBV28 with TRBJ2-2; D may match TRBD1 or TRBD2 (5 bases each). The length of the CDR3 is 15 residues. Germline V gene lookup returns CDR1 MDHEN and CDR2 SYDVKM. V shed 7 bases and J shed 6 bases, with 18 bases lying between them. The chain's CDR3 is CASTTNIMGAGELFF. For the CDR3, the DNA is TGTGCCAGCACCACTAACATAATGGGGGCCGGGGAGCTGTTTTTT.

The table lists this clone with a few counts. The chain joins TRBV5-6 to TRBJ2-5, with a possible D match to TRBD1 (5 bases). CDR1 is SGHDT and CDR2 is YYEEEE in the germline V gene. Trimming shortened V by 0 bases and J by 3 bases, and 9 bases separated the two germline ends. This CDR3 spans 14 amino acids. CDR3 coding DNA: TGTGCCAGCAGCTTGGATGCCAGGGAAGAGACCCAGTACTTC. Translation gives CASSLDAREETQYF.

The chain links TRBV5-4 to TRBJ1-1, with 9 bases identical to TRBD1. This CDR3 comprises 16 residues. CDR1 SGHNT and CDR2 YYREEE come from the germline V gene (reference sequence). Trimming at V came to 4 bases and at J to 4 bases, leaving 11 bases not matched to a gene. CDR3 sequence: CASSDGRDRVTTEAFF. The CDR3 DNA follows: TGTGCCAGCAGCGACGGGAGGGACAGGGTTACCACTGAAGCTTTCTTT.

V usage is TRBV18 and J usage is TRBJ2-1; 11 nucleotides line up with TRBD2. V lost 3 bases to trimming and J lost 5 bases; unmatched junction nucleotides: 3. Looked up from germline, CDR1 is KGHSH and CDR2 is LQKENI. The CDR3 loop spans 15 amino acids. The CDR3 nucleotides read TGTGCCAGCTCACCGGGACTAGCGGCTAACAATGAGCAGTTCTTC. Translating gives CASSPGLAANNEQFF.

The rearrangement uses TRBV19 and TRBJ1-2; TRBD1 aligns across 8 bases. V lost 6 bases, J lost 10 bases, and 7 bases stayed unmatched. This CDR3 has 12 residues. Germline CDR1 is LNHDA and CDR2 is SQIVND (reference sequence). The CDR3 DNA reads as TGTGCCAGTAGACGGACAGGGTGGGACTACACCTTC. Its protein product is CASRRTGWDYTF. Variable domain in full (rest from reference TRBV19 and TRBJ1-2): DGGITQSPKYLFRKEGQNVTLSCEQNLNHDAMYWYRQDPGQGLRLIYYSQIVNDFQKGDIAEGYSVSREKKESFPLTVTSAQKNPTAFYLCASRRTGWDYTFGSGTRLTVV.

This chain joins TRBV6-5 and TRBJ2-7; D gene ambiguous. CDR3 length: 14 amino acids. Germline V gene data show CDR1 as MNHEY and CDR2 as SVGAGI. Trimming pared 3 bases from V and 1 base from J, leaving 10 bases between. The CDR3 spells CASSYKGRSYEQYF. CDR3 bases: TGTGCCAGCAGTTATAAAGGCAGATCCTACGAGCAGTACTTC.

The chain couples TRBV18 to TRBJ2-3; 8 bases align to TRBD1. V dropped 6 bases and J dropped 5; count of bases not matched to a gene: 4. Per germline, CDR1 KGHSH and CDR2 LQKENI. The CDR3 runs 13 residues. Here the CDR3 reads CASSDREGDTQYF. Written as DNA, the CDR3 is TGTGCCAGCTCGGACAGGGAAGGAGATACGCAGTATTTT.

The CDR3 loop reads CASSLGLKETQYF. CDR3 in DNA: TGTGCCAGCAGCTTGGGGCTGAAAGAGACCCAGTACTTC. V usage is TRBV5-5 and J usage is TRBJ2-5; no definite D call. The CDR3 is 13 residues long. CDR1 and CDR2 (germline): SGHKS, YYEKEE (reference sequence). Deletions cut 0 bases from V and 3 bases from J, with 6 bases between.

The chain links TRBV7-2 to TRBJ2-1, with TRBD2 matching over 12 bases. Germline assignment: CDR1 SGHTA and CDR2 FQGNSA. V was pared by 0 bases and J by 9 bases, with 9 bases of the junction left unmatched. There are 17 residues in the CDR3. The CDR3 sequence: CASSLAILAGGFSEQFF. CDR3 sequence (DNA): TGTGCCAGCAGCTTAGCAATTCTAGCGGGAGGGTTTAGTGAGCAGTTCTTC.

The chain uses TRBV5-6 and TRBJ1-1; D ambiguous. CDR1 is SGHDT and CDR2 is YYEEEE in the germline V gene. The V gene lost 2 bases and the J gene lost 2 bases, with 10 bases spanning the gap. The CDR3 covers 14 residues. In DNA form, the CDR3 reads TGTGCCAGCAGCTTCGGGGTTGACAACACTGAAGCTTTCTTT. This codes for CASSFGVDNTEAFF.

J is TRBJ2-3 and V is TRBV7-2, with 7 nucleotides matching TRBD2. J was trimmed by 1 base and V by 5 bases; bases with no gene match: 15. The CDR3 loop spans 18 amino acids. Per germline, CDR1 SGHTA and CDR2 FQGNSA. Here the CDR3 reads CASSKLIIPAGGTDTQYF. DNA for the CDR3: TGTGCCAGCAGCAAGCTTATCATCCCGGCGGGGGGCACAGATACGCAGTATTTT.

The V and J genes are TRBV2 and TRBJ1-1; D is undetermined. The V gene's germline CDR1 is SNHLY and CDR2 FYNNEI. With 6 bases removed from V and 3 bases from J, the gap between germline ends came to 8 bases. There are 12 residues in the CDR3. DNA of the CDR3: TGTGCCAGCAGGAACGACTACACTGAAGCTTTCTTT. Its translation: CASRNDYTEAFF.

This chain links TRBV28 with TRBJ2-7; 7 nucleotides agree with TRBD1. This CDR3 has 14 amino acids. The trim removed 5 bases at V and 4 bases at J, leaving 8 bases unmatched. Germline V gene sequence: CDR1 MDHEN, CDR2 SYDVKM. The CDR3 nucleotides are TGTGCCAGCAGTGTTTCCCAGGGGGTGTACGAGCAGTACTTC. This gives the protein CASSVSQGVYEQYF.

The chain uses TRBV7-2 and TRBJ1-5, with D unclear. CDR3 length: 13 amino acids. Germline-derived CDR1 and CDR2 are SGHTA and FQGNSA. Trimming removed 3 bases at V and 7 bases at J, with 10 bases between. The CDR3 protein is CASSFGGSQPQHF. As DNA, the CDR3 is TGTGCCAGCAGCTTCGGCGGGAGCCAGCCCCAGCATTTT.

V and J are TRBV5-5 and TRBJ1-1; D call uncertain. Germline CDR1 and CDR2: SGHKS and YYEKEE (reference sequence). The germline V and J ends were trimmed by 2 bases and 6 bases, with 14 bases remaining between them. The CDR3 runs to 14 residues. The DNA for the CDR3 is TGTGCCAGCAGCTTTTATGGGGTCACGGCTGAAGCTTTCTTT. Translated, it gives CASSFYGVTAEAFF.

The rearrangement uses TRBV19 and TRBJ2-1; 11 bases match TRBD2. The CDR3 loop spans 19 amino acids. CDR1 and CDR2 (germline): LNHDA, SQIVND (reference sequence). V shed 9 bases and J 0 bases; nucleotides not matched to a gene: 16. CDR3 region: CARSTSGKTPGSSYNEQFF. In DNA, the CDR3 is TGTGCCAGGTCGACTAGCGGGAAAACCCCTGGGAGCTCCTACAATGAGCAGTTCTTC.

The rearrangement links TRBV14 to TRBJ2-7; D gene ambiguous. The CDR3 runs to 15 residues. The germline V gene has CDR1 SGHDN and CDR2 FVKESK. Trimming cost V 4 bases and J 2 bases, with 15 bases left between them. CDR3 residues: CASSLQHGPTYEQYF. In DNA, the CDR3 is TGTGCCAGCAGCCTCCAGCACGGACCGACCTACGAGCAGTACTTC.

The chain joins TRBV28 to TRBJ2-7; D might be TRBD1 (5 bases). Germline V gene sequence: CDR1 MDHEN, CDR2 SYDVKM. V was shortened by 5 bases and J by 2 bases, with 13 bases between the two germline ends. CDR3 length equals 14 residues. In nucleotides, the CDR3 is TGTGCCAGCAGTGATTCCAGGGTCGCCTACGAGCAGTACTTC. Translating it yields CASSDSRVAYEQYF.

This chain uses TRBV18 with TRBJ2-1, with D perhaps matching TRBD1 (5 bases). The germline V gene encodes CDR1 KGHSH and CDR2 LQKENI. The CDR3 has 14 residues. Deletions cut 3 bases from V and 0 bases from J, with 6 bases between. DNA for the CDR3: TGTGCCAGCTCACCGGACACCTCCTACAATGAGCAGTTCTTC. Translated: CASSPDTSYNEQFF.

This sequence joins TRBV9 and TRBJ2-7, with D tentatively TRBD1 (5 bases). Deletions cut 0 bases from V and 6 bases from J, with 13 bases between. Germline V lookup: CDR1 SGDLS, CDR2 YYNGEE. The CDR3 is 14 residues long. The CDR3 region has the DNA TGTGCCAGCAGCGTAGGTTCAGGGTTCGGCGAGCAGTACTTC. Amino acids: CASSVGSGFGEQYF.

The rearrangement links TRBV7-9 to TRBJ2-1, with 7 bases that match TRBD1. Trimming removed 4 bases from V and 8 bases from J; junction bases left unmatched: 5. The CDR3 covers 13 residues. Germline V lookup: CDR1 SEHNR, CDR2 FQNEAQ (reference sequence). The CDR3 spells CASSSRQGDEQFF. CDR3 nucleotides: TGTGCCAGCAGCTCACGACAGGGCGATGAGCAGTTCTTC.

The chain is built from TRBV9 and TRBJ1-2; D gene uncertain. Between the trimmed V and J ends, which lost 3 bases and 3 bases, there was a span of 9 bases. Germline V gene sequence: CDR1 SGDLS, CDR2 YYNGEE. This CDR3 has 13 amino acids. The chain's CDR3 is CASSGTAYYGYTF. Here the CDR3 DNA reads TGTGCCAGCAGCGGGACGGCCTACTATGGCTACACCTTC.

The chain carries TRBV7-3 and TRBJ2-5; 12 positions match TRBD2. Germline CDR1 SGHTA, CDR2 FQGTGA. The CDR3 contains 15 residues. Trimming at V came to 3 bases and at J to 5 bases, leaving 4 bases not matched to a gene. The CDR3 DNA is TGTGCCAGCAGCTTGCTAGCGGGGGGGCCGGAGACCCAGTACTTC. It specifies CASSLLAGGPETQYF.

The gene calls are TRBV7-3 and TRBJ1-1; 8 bases map to TRBD1. V shed 1 base and J 5 bases; nucleotides not matched to a gene: 6. Germline CDR1 SGHTA, CDR2 FQGTGA. CDR3 length: 15 amino acids. CDR3 sequence: CASSLRTGWETEAFF. The CDR3 DNA reads as TGTGCCAGCAGCTTAAGGACAGGGTGGGAGACTGAAGCTTTCTTT.